Listed here is a single TCR beta chain. Vbeta (60) and Jbeta (13) primers were used in the PCR. The protocol was immunoSEQ multiplex PCR, while the TCRdb copy is restricted to in-frame clones and leaves out a portion. The sample yields about 150,000 clones, 74% seen once. The data were taken from a study of cytomegalovirus exposure and HLA in healthy donors. This TCR was sampled from a man aged 18-30 years in good health and CMV-seropositive. The sample consisted of PBMCs.

CDR3 sequence: CASSLDSVTDTQYF. As DNA, the CDR3 is TGTGCCAGCAGCCTGGACAGTGTCACAGATACGCAGTATTTT. This chain joins TRBV28 and TRBJ2-3, with a tentative D call TRBD1 (6 bases). The V gene lost 6 bases and the J gene lost 2 bases, with 12 bases spanning the gap. Germline values: CDR1 MDHEN, CDR2 SYDVKM. The CDR3 totals 14 residues. Combining the CDR3 with reference TRBV28 and TRBJ2-3 gives the whole variable domain DVKVTQSSRYLVKRTGEKVFLECVQDMDHENMFWYRQDPGLGLRLIYFSYDVKMKEKGDIPEGYSVSREKKERFSLILESASTNQTSMYLCASSLDSVTDTQYFGPGTRLTVL.